The clone carrying this T cell receptor (beta chain) was picked up many times. This library used roughly 400 ng RNA and molecular barcoded adaptors spanning alpha/delta and beta/gamma chains. In TCRdb, the reads were re-called with MiXCR into one record per CDR3 protein. Among tens of thousands of distinct CDR3 sequences, 13% to 15% were seen once, and the ten largest hold 5.5% to 7%. The data stem from a study of read filtering for tumor transcriptome and immune sequencing. The CDR3 contains 13 residues. In germline, CDR1 is MNHNY, CDR2 SVGAGI (reference sequence). Trimming shortened V by 2 bases and J by 8 bases, and 12 bases separated the two germline ends.

This chain uses TRBV6-6 with TRBJ1-2; D uncertain. This sequence originates from a donor at least 40 years old with multiple myeloma. Sample: a population of CD138-negative cells sorted from bone marrow. CDR3 residues: CASSYLEEGGYTF. For the CDR3, the DNA is TGTGCCAGCAGTTACCTGGAGGAGGGCGGCTACACCTTC.